The rows below give T cell receptor beta chains drawn from one sample of a study of CD8 T cells in ankylosing spondylitis. TCRdb passed the 5' RACE reads through MiXCR, listing each CDR3 protein once. The repertoire holds around 230,000 distinct CDR3 sequences, with 8.6% as singletons. Sequencing was done on a sample of blood, either unsorted or a sorted T cell fraction (not recorded which). Receptors were obtained from a male donor with ankylosing spondylitis or in good health (not recorded which). The CDR3 runs from the conserved cysteine through the conserved F or W. Fields, in order: clone size, D gene, V gene, J gene, CDR3 DNA, CDR3 protein. D genes are given only for firm matches. Not all rows give a size; the values are once, few, many and, for expanded clones, a class.

clone size: NA; D gene: NA; V gene: TRBV19; J gene: TRBJ2-6; CDR3 DNA: TGTGCCAGTAGTATGGTCGGGGGGCCTGGGGCCAACGTCCTGACTTTC; CDR3 protein: CASSMVGGPGANVLTF
clone size: many; D gene: NA; V gene: TRBV20-1; J gene: TRBJ2-1; CDR3 DNA: TGCAGTGCTACCACATTAGCAGCCCTCTCCTACAATGAGCAGTTCTTC; CDR3 protein: CSATTLAALSYNEQFF
clone size: many; D gene: TRBD1; V gene: TRBV12-3/TRBV12-4; J gene: TRBJ2-7; CDR3 DNA: TGTGCCAGCACCCCCGACAGGGGGGCTAACGAGCAGTACTTC; CDR3 protein: CASTPDRGANEQYF
clone size: many; D gene: NA; V gene: TRBV6-1; J gene: TRBJ2-5; CDR3 DNA: TGTGCCGTCCGGGACACAAACCAAGAGACCCAGTACTTC; CDR3 protein: CAVRDTNQETQYF
clone size: NA; D gene: NA; V gene: TRBV11-2; J gene: TRBJ2-2; CDR3 DNA: TGTGCCAGCAGCCCCGCGACGATAACCGGGGAGCTGTTTTTT; CDR3 protein: CASSPATITGELFF
clone size: many; D gene: TRBD1; V gene: TRBV29-1; J gene: TRBJ1-4; CDR3 DNA: TGCAGCATTACCTTAGGCCGACAGGGAATGGAAAAACTGTTTTTT; CDR3 protein: CSITLGRQGMEKLFF
clone size: few; D gene: NA; V gene: TRBV27; J gene: TRBJ1-1; CDR3 DNA: TGTGCCAGCAACATGGGAGGGAACACTGAAGCTTTCTTT; CDR3 protein: CASNMGGNTEAFF
clone size: few; D gene: TRBD2; V gene: TRBV20-1; J gene: TRBJ2-1; CDR3 DNA: TGCAGTGCTAGAGATCATCTGCGGGGGTCTTACAATGAGCAGTTCTTC; CDR3 protein: CSARDHLRGSYNEQFF
clone size: many; D gene: NA; V gene: TRBV13; J gene: TRBJ2-7; CDR3 DNA: TGTGCCAGCAGCTTGAGACAGAAGACCTACGAGCAGTACTTC; CDR3 protein: CASSLRQKTYEQYF
clone size: few; D gene: NA; V gene: TRBV5-1; J gene: TRBJ2-1; CDR3 DNA: TGCGCCAGCAGCTTGGAGGGGCCATTCCAGGCCAGCTCCTACAATGAGCAGTTCTTC; CDR3 protein: CASSLEGPFQASSYNEQFF
clone size: many; D gene: TRBD1; V gene: TRBV29-1; J gene: TRBJ2-7; CDR3 DNA: TGCAGCGGAAAGGGACAGTCCTACGAGCAGTACTTC; CDR3 protein: CSGKGQSYEQYF
clone size: many; D gene: TRBD2; V gene: TRBV7-9; J gene: TRBJ2-3; CDR3 DNA: TGTGCCAGCAGCCCCAGGAGGGCTAGCGGGAAACCAGATACGCAGTATTTT; CDR3 protein: CASSPRRASGKPDTQYF
clone size: many; D gene: TRBD2; V gene: TRBV11-3; J gene: TRBJ2-2; CDR3 DNA: TGTGCCAGCAGCCTACCCCCGGGAGGCTCTCTCACCGGGGAGCTGTTTTTT; CDR3 protein: CASSLPPGGSLTGELFF
clone size: many; D gene: NA; V gene: TRBV6-2/TRBV6-3; J gene: TRBJ2-1; CDR3 DNA: TGTGCCAGCAGGCGCCCCGGGGGCCTTAACAATGAGCAGTTCTTC; CDR3 protein: CASRRPGGLNNEQFF
clone size: many; D gene: TRBD2; V gene: TRBV13; J gene: TRBJ2-5; CDR3 DNA: TGTGCCAGCAGCTTAAGGCTAGCGGGAAGATCGTACCAAGAGACCCAGTACTTC; CDR3 protein: CASSLRLAGRSYQETQYF